This T cell receptor beta chain was identified during a study of blood T cell repertoires in COVID-19. Overall study context: Sites across the United States, Italy and Spain contributed samples from acute and convalescent COVID-19. Sample material is recorded as cDNA or gDNA derived from T cells, B-cell-depleted T cells, or PBMCs.

In germline, CDR1 is SNHLY, CDR2 FYNNEI. The CDR3 consists of 12 residues. V trimming: 8 bases; J trimming: 4 bases; junction bases outside the gene matches: 4. Original processing methods: For nucleated cells, counts were estimated from reference gene primer amplification. Data came from immunoSEQ multiplex PCR; TCRdb stores just in-frame clones and leaves some out. V and J calls plus clone size are reproduced from that table; the DNA served to infer D and trimming. The sample includes roughly 120,000 clones, roughly 87% of them seen just once. Source material: peripheral blood. The rearrangement links TRBV2 to TRBJ2-5; 7 positions match TRBD2. The source of this sequence is a human donor in a cohort sampled during active COVID-19. In DNA, the CDR3 is TGTGCCAGCGGACTAGGGTTAGAGACCCAGTACTTC. This codes for CASGLGLETQYF.